The 11 T cell receptor beta chains in this list originate from one sample, sequenced in a study of CXCR3-negative and CXCR3-positive naive CD8 T cells. UMI-labeled 5' RACE yielded the TRB cDNA libraries. Using the 5' RACE reads, TCRdb records one entry per CDR3 protein without DNA. The sample table includes over 70,000 distinct CDR3 sequences. The sequenced material came from naive CXCR3- CD8+ T cells from blood. Subset denoted: CD45RO-CCR7+CD27+CD95- naive CD8+ T cells lacking CXCR3 (TNR3-). All receptors come from a human donor in good health. Some clones in this sample may be carry-over from other donors' samples.

The gene calls are TRBV7-9 and TRBJ1-2. Germline loops: CDR1 SEHNR, CDR2 FQNEAQ (reference sequence). The CDR3 covers 11 residues. The CDR3 loop reads CASSPSYGYTF.

This chain joins TRBV5-6 and TRBJ2-7; absent DNA, TCRdb's TRBD1 call cannot be checked. Germline values: CDR1 SGHDT, CDR2 YYEEEE. There are 16 residues in the CDR3. Here the CDR3 reads CASSAIPGHHNYEQYF.

V and J are TRBV27 and TRBJ2-7; TCRdb gives TRBD2 as the D gene, but with no DNA this cannot be confirmed. CDR1 is MNHEY and CDR2 is SMNVEV in the germline V gene (reference sequence). The CDR3 runs to 13 residues. CDR3 sequence: CASSFAGSYEQYF.

The rearrangement joins TRBV12-3 or TRBV12-4 to TRBJ2-7; checking the TCRdb D call of TRBD2 is not possible without DNA. The CDR3 spans 12 residues. Here the CDR3 reads CASSSVGAQQYF.

The chain joins TRBV12-3 or TRBV12-4 to TRBJ2-1; TCRdb gives TRBD1 as the D gene, but with no DNA this cannot be confirmed. This CDR3 contains 13 residues. CDR3 sequence reads: CASSLARDREQFF.

This chain links TRBV7-8 with TRBJ2-3; the D call from TCRdb, TRBD2, cannot be confirmed without DNA. Germline CDR1 is SGHVS and CDR2 is FQNEAQ. The CDR3 is 14 residues long. The CDR3 spells CASSLGLAGDTQYF.

V and J are TRBV29-1 and TRBJ1-2. The CDR3 contains 13 residues. Per the germline V gene, CDR1 is SQVTM and CDR2 is ANQGSEA. This CDR3 reads CSVELGNNYGYTF.

This chain links TRBV9 with TRBJ2-5; TCRdb's assignment of TRBD2 cannot be checked, as there is no DNA. CDR3 size: 18 residues. Germline V CDR1 and CDR2: SGDLS, YYNGEE. CDR3 in amino acids: CASSVAFSASGRAETQYF.

The chain's CDR3 is CSVWGAGSDTQYF. The V gene is TRBV29-1, the J gene TRBJ2-3; TCRdb's D gene call, TRBD1, goes unchecked for lack of DNA. This CDR3 comprises 13 residues. Germline lookup yields CDR1 SQVTM and CDR2 ANQGSEA.

The rearrangement links TRBV14 to TRBJ2-4; the TCRdb call, TRBD1, lacks DNA for checking. The germline V gene encodes CDR1 SGHDN and CDR2 FVKESK. The CDR3 extends over 14 amino acids. The CDR3 spells CASSQEPGWDIQYF.

The CDR3 reads CASRILKGLAYYNEQFF. The chain has TRBV21-1 and TRBJ2-1; the D gene TCRdb calls, TRBD2, cannot be checked with no DNA. TRBV21-1 is recorded as a pseudogene. The CDR3 runs 17 residues.